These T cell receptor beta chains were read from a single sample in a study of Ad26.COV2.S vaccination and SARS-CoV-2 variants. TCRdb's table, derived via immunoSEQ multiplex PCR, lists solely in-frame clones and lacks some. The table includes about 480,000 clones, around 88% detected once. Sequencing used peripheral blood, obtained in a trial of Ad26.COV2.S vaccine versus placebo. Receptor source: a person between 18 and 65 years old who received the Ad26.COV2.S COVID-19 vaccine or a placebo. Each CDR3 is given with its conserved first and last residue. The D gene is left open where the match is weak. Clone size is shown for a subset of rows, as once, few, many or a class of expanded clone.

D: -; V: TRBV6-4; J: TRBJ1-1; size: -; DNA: TGTGCCAGCAGTGACGACGGCTTCAGGGCTTTCTTT; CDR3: CASSDDGFRAFF
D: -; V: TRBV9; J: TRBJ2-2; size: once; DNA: TGTGCCAGCAGCGTAGGATTTGGCACCGGGGAGCTGTTTTTT; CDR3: CASSVGFGTGELFF
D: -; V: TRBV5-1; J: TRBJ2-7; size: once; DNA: TGCGCCAGCAGCCGGAGGGAGTCGTACGAGCAGTACTTC; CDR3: CASSRRESYEQYF
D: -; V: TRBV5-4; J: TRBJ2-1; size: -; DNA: TGTGCCAGCAGCTTCGACCGGGACTCCAATGAGCAGTTCTTC; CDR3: CASSFDRDSNEQFF
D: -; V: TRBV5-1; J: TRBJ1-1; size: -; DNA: TGCGCCAGCAGGCACATGACTGGGAACACTGAAGCTTTCTTT; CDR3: CASRHMTGNTEAFF
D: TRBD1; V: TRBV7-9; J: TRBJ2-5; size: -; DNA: TGTGCCAGCAGGACAGGGTGGGAGACCCAGTACTTC; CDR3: CASRTGWETQYF
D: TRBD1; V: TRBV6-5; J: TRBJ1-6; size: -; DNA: TGTGCCAGCAGTCGAACGGGACAGGATAATTCACCCCTCCACTTT; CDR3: CASSRTGQDNSPLHF
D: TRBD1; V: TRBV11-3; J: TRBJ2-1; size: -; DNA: TGTGCCAGCAGCTCGTGGCCGGGACAGGGGCAACATGAGCAGTTCTTC; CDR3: CASSSWPGQGQHEQFF
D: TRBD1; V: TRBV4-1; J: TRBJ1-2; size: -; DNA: TGCGCCAGCAGCCATTCGGGGACAGGCTATGGCTACACCTTC; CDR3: CASSHSGTGYGYTF
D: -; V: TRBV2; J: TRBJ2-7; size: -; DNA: TGTGCCAGCAGTGTCGGGACCGTCTACGAGCAGTACTTC; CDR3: CASSVGTVYEQYF
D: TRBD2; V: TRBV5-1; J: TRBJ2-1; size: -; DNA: TGCGCCAGCAGCTTGGCCTCCGGGAGGGACTACAATGAGCAGTTCTTC; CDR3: CASSLASGRDYNEQFF
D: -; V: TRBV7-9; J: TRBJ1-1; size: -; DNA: TGTGCCAGCAGCTTAAGCAGGGGAACTGAAGCTTTCTTT; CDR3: CASSLSRGTEAFF
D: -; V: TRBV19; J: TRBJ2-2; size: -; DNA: TGTGCCAGTAGCCCACAGGGTCCCCGAACCGGGGAGCTGTTTTTT; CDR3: CASSPQGPRTGELFF
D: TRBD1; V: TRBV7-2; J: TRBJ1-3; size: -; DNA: TGTGCCAGCAGCTTTACAGGGGAAGGCGGAAACACCATATATTTT; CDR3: CASSFTGEGGNTIYF
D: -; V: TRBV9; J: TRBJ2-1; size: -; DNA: TGTGCCAGCAGCGCGTGGGGTAATGAGCAGTTCTTC; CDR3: CASSAWGNEQFF
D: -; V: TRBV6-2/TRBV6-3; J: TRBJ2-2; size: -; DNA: TGTGCCAGCAGTTATGGGGGAAACACCGGGGAGCTGTTTTTT; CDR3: CASSYGGNTGELFF
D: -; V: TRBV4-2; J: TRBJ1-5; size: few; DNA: TGTGCCAGCAGCCAAGAAGGTTGGAATAGCAATCAGCCCCAGCATTTT; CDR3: CASSQEGWNSNQPQHF
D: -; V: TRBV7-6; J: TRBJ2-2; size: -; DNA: TGTGCCAGCAGCTTAGACAGTTTTGTGAGTGCCGGGGAGCTGTTTTTT; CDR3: CASSLDSFVSAGELFF
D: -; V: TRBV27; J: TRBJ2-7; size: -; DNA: TGTGCCAGCAGTTGGGCCATGGGGGGCTCCTACGAGCAGTACTTC; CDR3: CASSWAMGGSYEQYF
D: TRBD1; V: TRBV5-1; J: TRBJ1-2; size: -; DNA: TGCGCCAGCAGCTTTGAACCTGACAGGGGCCTAGGCTACACCTTC; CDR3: CASSFEPDRGLGYTF
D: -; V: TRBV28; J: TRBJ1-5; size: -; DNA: TGTGCCAGCAGTTTCTGGGGTTTGAAGGAAGGGGCTCAGCCCCAGCATTTT; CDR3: CASSFWGLKEGAQPQHF
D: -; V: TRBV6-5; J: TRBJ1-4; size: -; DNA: TGTGCCAGCAGTCGGACAGCAACTAATGAAAAACTGTTTTTT; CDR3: CASSRTATNEKLFF
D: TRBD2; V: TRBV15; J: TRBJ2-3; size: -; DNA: TGTGCCACCAGCAGCCATTTAGCGGGAGGGCAAGCAGATACGCAGTATTTT; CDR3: CATSSHLAGGQADTQYF
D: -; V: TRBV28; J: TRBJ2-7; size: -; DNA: TGTGCCAGCAGTTCTACTGTTGGCGAGCAGTACTTC; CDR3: CASSSTVGEQYF
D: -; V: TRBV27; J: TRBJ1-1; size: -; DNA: TGTGCCAGCAGGAAACAGGGTGACGGCCCGCAAGCTTTCTTT; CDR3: CASRKQGDGPQAFF
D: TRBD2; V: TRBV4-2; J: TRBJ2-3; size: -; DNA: TGTGCCAGCAGCCAAGAGGGGACGGGAGGACTCACAGATACGCAGTATTTT; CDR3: CASSQEGTGGLTDTQYF
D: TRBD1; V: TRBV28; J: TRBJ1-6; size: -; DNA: TGTGCCAGCAGTAAAGGGACAGGGGGTAATTCACCCCTCCACTTT; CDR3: CASSKGTGGNSPLHF
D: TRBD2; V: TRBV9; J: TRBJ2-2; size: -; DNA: TGTGCCAGCAGCGCCTCAGCGGGAGTTCCCACCGGGGAGCTGTTTTTT; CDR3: CASSASAGVPTGELFF
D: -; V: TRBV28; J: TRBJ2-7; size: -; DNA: TGTGCCAGCAGTTTTCCGAGGGCCTCATACTACGAGCAGTACTTC; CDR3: CASSFPRASYYEQYF
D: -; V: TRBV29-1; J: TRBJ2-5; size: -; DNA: TGCAGCGTTTCCGCGGGGTTGGCAGAGACCCAGTACTTC; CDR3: CSVSAGLAETQYF
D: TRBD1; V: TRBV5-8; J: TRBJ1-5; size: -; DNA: TGTGCCAGCAGCTTGGGGACAGGTACGGGAGGCAATCAGCCCCAGCATTTT; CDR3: CASSLGTGTGGNQPQHF
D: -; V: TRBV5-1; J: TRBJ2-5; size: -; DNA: TGCGCCAGCAGCTTGGGAGCCGAGGAGACCCAGTACTTC; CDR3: CASSLGAEETQYF
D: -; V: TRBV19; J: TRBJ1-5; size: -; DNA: TGTGCCAGTAGTATTGGGGGGGCCAGGGGACAGCCCCAGCATTTT; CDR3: CASSIGGARGQPQHF
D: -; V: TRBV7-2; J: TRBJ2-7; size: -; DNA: TGTGCCAGCAGCTTAGGGGCAGGAGCCTCCTACGAGCAGTACTTC; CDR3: CASSLGAGASYEQYF
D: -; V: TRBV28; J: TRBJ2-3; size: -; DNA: TGTGCCAGCAGATCCTCTAGGGAGACAGATACGCAGTATTTT; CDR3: CASRSSRETDTQYF
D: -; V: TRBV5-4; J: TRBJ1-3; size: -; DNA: TGTGCCAGCAGCTTGGGGAGTTGGGACACTGGAAACACCATATATTTT; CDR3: CASSLGSWDTGNTIYF
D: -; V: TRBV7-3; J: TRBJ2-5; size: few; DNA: TGTGCCAGCAGCTTTTTTCAAGGCTCGGAGACCCAGTACTTC; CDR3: CASSFFQGSETQYF
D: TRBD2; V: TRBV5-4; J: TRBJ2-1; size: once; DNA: TGTGCCAGCAGCTTGGTTAGCGGGTACTACAATGAGCAGTTCTTC; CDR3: CASSLVSGYYNEQFF
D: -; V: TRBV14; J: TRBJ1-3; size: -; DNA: TGTGCCAGCACCGTAACAGGTGGAAACACCATATATTTT; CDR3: CASTVTGGNTIYF
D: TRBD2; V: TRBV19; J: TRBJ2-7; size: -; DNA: TGTGCCAGTAGTATGATGGGGGGGGTGACCTACGAGCAGTACTTC; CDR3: CASSMMGGVTYEQYF
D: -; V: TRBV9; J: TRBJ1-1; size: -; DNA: TGTGCCAGCAGCGTAGATAGCGGAACGAACACTGAAGCTTTCTTT; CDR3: CASSVDSGTNTEAFF
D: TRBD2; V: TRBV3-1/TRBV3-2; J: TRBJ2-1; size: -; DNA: TGTGCCAGCAGCCAAGGGGGGACTAGGGGCGATGAGCAGTTCTTC; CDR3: CASSQGGTRGDEQFF
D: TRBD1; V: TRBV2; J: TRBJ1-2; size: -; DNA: TGTGCCAGCACTCCACAGGGGAATTATGGCTACACCTTC; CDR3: CASTPQGNYGYTF
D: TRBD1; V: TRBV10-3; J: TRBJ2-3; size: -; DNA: TGTGCCATCAGTGAGGGGGTTGGGACAGCAACAGATACGCAGTATTTT; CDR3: CAISEGVGTATDTQYF
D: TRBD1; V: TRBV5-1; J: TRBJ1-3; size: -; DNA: TGCGCCAGCCGTGAGACAGGGCCTGGAAACACCATATATTTT; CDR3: CASRETGPGNTIYF